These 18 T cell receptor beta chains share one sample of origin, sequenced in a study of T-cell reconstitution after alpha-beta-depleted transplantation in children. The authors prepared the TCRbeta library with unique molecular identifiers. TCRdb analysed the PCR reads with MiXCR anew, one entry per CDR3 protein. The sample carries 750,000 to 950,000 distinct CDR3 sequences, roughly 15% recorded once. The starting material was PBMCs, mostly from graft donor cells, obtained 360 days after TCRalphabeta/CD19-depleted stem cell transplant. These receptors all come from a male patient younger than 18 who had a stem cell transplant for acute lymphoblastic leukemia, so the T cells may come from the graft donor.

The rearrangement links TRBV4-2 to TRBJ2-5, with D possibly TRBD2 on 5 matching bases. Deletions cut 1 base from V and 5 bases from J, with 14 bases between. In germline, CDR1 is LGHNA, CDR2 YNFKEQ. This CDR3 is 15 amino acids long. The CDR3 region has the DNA TGTGCCAGCAGCCAAGGTGGGCGGACGGGGGAGACCCAGTACTTC. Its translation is CASSQGGRTGETQYF.

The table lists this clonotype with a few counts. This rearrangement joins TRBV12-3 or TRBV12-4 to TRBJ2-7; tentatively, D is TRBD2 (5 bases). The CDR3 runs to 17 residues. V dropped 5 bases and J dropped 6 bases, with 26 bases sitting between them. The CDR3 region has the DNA TGTGCCAGCAGTCCTCCTCTAGGGCGGAGGTTACCGCTCGAGCAGTACTTC. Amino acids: CASSPPLGRRLPLEQYF.

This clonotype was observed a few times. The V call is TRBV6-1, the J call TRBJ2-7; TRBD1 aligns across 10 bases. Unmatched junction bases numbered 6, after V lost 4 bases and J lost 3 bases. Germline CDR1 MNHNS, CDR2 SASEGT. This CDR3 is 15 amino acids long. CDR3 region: CASSARDRGIYEQYF. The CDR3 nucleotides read TGTGCCAGCAGTGCCCGGGACAGGGGCATCTACGAGCAGTACTTC.

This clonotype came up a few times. CDR3 residues: CATRSYAWEQYF. The CDR3 DNA reads TGTGCCACCCGGTCCTACGCGTGGGAGCAGTACTTC. V and J are TRBV27 and TRBJ2-7; D not resolved. V was shortened by 10 bases and J by 7 bases, with 17 bases between the two germline ends. The CDR3 totals 12 residues. The germline gives CDR1 MNHEY, CDR2 SMNVEV (reference sequence).

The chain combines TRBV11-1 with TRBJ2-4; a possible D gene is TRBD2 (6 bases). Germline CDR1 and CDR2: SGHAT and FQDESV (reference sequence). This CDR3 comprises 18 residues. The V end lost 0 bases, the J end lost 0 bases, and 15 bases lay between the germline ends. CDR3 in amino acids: CASSLALPVGGAKNIQYF. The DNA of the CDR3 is TGTGCCAGCAGCTTAGCCCTACCAGTGGGAGGAGCCAAAAACATTCAGTACTTC. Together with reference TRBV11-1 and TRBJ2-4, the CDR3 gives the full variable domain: EAEVAQSPRYKITEKSQAVAFWCDPISGHATLYWYRQILGQGPELLVQFQDESVVDDSQLPKDRFSAERLKGVDSTLKIQPAELGDSAMYLCASSLALPVGGAKNIQYFGAGTRLSVL.

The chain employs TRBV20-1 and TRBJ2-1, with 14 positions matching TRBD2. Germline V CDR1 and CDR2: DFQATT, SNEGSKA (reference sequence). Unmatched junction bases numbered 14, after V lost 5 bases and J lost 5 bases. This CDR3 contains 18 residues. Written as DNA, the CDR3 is TGCAGTGCTCCCCAGACTAGCGGGAGGGCCCGAGGGCACAATGAGCAGTTCTTC. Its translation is CSAPQTSGRARGHNEQFF.

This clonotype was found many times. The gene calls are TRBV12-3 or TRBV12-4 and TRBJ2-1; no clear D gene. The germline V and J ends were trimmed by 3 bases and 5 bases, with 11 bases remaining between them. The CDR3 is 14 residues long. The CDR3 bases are TGTGCCAGCAGTTTTGTTGGCCACGACAATGAGCAGTTCTTC. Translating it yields CASSFVGHDNEQFF.

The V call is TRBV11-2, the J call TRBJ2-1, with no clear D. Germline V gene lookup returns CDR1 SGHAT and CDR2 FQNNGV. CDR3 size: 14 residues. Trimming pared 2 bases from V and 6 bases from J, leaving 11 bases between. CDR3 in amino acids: CASSLSGSRNEQFF. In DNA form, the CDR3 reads TGTGCCAGCAGCTTATCGGGCTCCCGCAATGAGCAGTTCTTC.

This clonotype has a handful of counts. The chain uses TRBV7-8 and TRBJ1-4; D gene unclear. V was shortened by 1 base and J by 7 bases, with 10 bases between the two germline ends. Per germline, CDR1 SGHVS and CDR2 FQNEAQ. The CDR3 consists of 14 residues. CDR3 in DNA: TGTGCCAGCAGCTTAGAGGGAAGGTCTGAAAAACTGTTTTTT. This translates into CASSLEGRSEKLFF. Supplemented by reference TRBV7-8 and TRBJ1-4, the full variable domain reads GAGVSQSPRYKVAKRGQDVALRCDPISGHVSLFWYQQALGQGPEFLTYFQNEAQLDKSGLPSDRFFAERPEGSVSTLKIQRTQQEDSAVYLCASSLEGRSEKLFFGSGTQLSVL.

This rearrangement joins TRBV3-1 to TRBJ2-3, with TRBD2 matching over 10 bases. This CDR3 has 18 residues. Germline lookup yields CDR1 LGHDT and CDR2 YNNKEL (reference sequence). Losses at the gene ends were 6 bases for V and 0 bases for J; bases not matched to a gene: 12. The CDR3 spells CASSFTYGTSVSTDTQYF. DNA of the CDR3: TGTGCCAGCAGTTTTACCTACGGGACTAGCGTTAGCACAGATACGCAGTATTTT.

The CDR3 DNA reads TGCAGTGCCGACCGCCCAGGGCAGACTTATGGCTACACCTTC. This codes for CSADRPGQTYGYTF. The chain combines TRBV20-1 with TRBJ1-2, with D possibly TRBD1 on 5 matching bases. Trimming pared 6 bases from V and 5 bases from J, leaving 19 bases between. The CDR3 covers 14 residues. From germline, CDR1 is DFQATT and CDR2 SNEGSKA (reference sequence).

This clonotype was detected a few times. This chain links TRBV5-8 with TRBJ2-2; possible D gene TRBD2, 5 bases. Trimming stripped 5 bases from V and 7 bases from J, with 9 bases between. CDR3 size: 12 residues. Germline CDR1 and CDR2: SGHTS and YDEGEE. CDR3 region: CASREGGGELFF. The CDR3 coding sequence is TGTGCCAGCAGGGAAGGAGGCGGGGAGCTGTTTTTT.

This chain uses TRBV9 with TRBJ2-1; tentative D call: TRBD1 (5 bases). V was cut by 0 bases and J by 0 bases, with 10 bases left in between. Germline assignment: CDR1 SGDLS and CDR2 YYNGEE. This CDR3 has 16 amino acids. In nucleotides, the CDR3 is TGTGCCAGCAGCGTAGTAGTAGGACACTCCTACAATGAGCAGTTCTTC. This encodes CASSVVVGHSYNEQFF.

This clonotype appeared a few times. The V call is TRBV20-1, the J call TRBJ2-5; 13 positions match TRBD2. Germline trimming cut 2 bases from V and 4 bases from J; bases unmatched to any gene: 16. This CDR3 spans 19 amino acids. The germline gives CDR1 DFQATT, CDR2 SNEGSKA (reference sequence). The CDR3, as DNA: TGCAGTGCTAGACAGGGCCCCCCGGGACTAGCGGGATATAGAGAGACCCAGTACTTC. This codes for CSARQGPPGLAGYRETQYF.

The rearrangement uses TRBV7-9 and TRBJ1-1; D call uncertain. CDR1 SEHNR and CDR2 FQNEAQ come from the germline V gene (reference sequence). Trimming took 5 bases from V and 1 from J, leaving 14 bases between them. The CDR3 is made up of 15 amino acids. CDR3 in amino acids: CASSPSIRRNTEAFF. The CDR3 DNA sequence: TGTGCCAGCAGCCCCAGCATCCGACGGAACACTGAAGCTTTCTTT.

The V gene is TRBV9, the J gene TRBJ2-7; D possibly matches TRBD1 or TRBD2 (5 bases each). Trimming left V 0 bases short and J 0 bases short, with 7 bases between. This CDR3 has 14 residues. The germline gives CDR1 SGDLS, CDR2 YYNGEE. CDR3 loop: CASSVGDRSYEQYF. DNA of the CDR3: TGTGCCAGCAGCGTAGGGGACCGCTCCTACGAGCAGTACTTC.

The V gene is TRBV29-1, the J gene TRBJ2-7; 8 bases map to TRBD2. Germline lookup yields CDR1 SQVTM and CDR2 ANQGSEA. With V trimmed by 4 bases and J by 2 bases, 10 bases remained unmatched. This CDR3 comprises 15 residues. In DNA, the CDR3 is TGCAGCGTTGCCTTGGGCGGGGGGAGACCCTACGAGCAGTACTTC. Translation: CSVALGGGRPYEQYF.

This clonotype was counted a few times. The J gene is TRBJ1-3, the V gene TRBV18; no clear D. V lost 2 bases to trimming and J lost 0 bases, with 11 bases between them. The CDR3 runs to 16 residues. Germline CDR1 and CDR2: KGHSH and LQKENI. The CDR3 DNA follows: TGTGCCAGCTCACCATACGGTGGGAGCTCTGGAAACACCATATATTTT. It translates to CASSPYGGSSGNTIYF.